These T cell receptor beta chains were read from a single sample in a study of patients and donors after allogeneic stem cell transplantation. TCRdb re-analysed the RT-PCR reads in MiXCR, keeping a single row per CDR3 protein. The sample lists about 410,000 distinct CDR3 sequences, approximately 16% occurring once. The sample comprised blood, either unsorted or a sorted T cell fraction (not recorded which). These receptors originate from a human donor who was either an allogeneic HSCT recipient or a stem cell or donor lymphocyte infusion donor (not recorded which). It is not recorded whose cells these are; they may come from a transplant donor. The CDR3 runs from the conserved cysteine through the conserved F or W. The D gene is left open where the match is weak. Some rows mark clone size as missing; the rest say once, few, many or name a class of expanded clone.

v_call	d_call	clone_size	j_call	cdr3_aa	cdr3_nt
TRBV20-1	.	medium-sized	TRBJ1-1	CSARAETEAFF	TGCAGTGCTAGGGCGGAAACTGAAGCTTTCTTT
TRBV7-3	.	.	TRBJ1-1	CASSQGSNTEAFF	TGTGCCAGCAGCCAGGGTTCGAACACTGAAGCTTTCTTT
TRBV5-1	.	.	TRBJ2-7	CASSLTGVVGIDTHYEQYF	TGCGCCAGCAGCTTGACAGGAGTAGTCGGGATTGATACACACTACGAGCAGTACTTC
TRBV5-1	TRBD2	many	TRBJ2-2	CASSGRAANTGELFF	TGCGCCAGCAGCGGGAGGGCCGCGAACACCGGGGAGCTGTTTTTT
TRBV7-9	.	.	TRBJ2-2	CASSLRWSRATGELFF	TGTGCCAGCAGCTTAAGGTGGTCCAGGGCCACCGGGGAGCTGTTTTTT
TRBV3-1	.	many	TRBJ2-3	CASSQGTDTQYF	TGTGCCAGCAGCCAAGGGACAGATACGCAGTATTTT
TRBV29-1	.	many	TRBJ1-2	CSVEDRDDGYTF	TGCAGCGTTGAAGATCGGGACGATGGCTACACCTTC
TRBV21-1	.	few	TRBJ2-1	CASNGGARLPGDNEQFF	TGTGCCAGCAACGGGGGGGCCCGACTCCCAGGGGATAATGAGCAGTTCTTC
TRBV20-1	.	.	TRBJ1-2	CSAIDPYGYTF	TGCAGTGCCATTGACCCGTATGGCTACACCTTC
TRBV6-1	.	.	TRBJ2-5	CASWRRSQETQYF	TGTGCCAGCTGGCGGCGATCCCAAGAGACCCAGTACTTC
TRBV14	.	.	TRBJ2-1	CASSYQTPGLLNEQFF	TGTGCCAGCAGCTATCAGACACCGGGACTCCTCAATGAGCAGTTCTTC
TRBV9	TRBD1	.	TRBJ1-5	CASSAGQDNQPQHF	TGTGCCAGCAGCGCCGGACAGGACAATCAGCCCCAGCATTTT
TRBV21-1	.	.	TRBJ2-2	CASPKGEENTGELFF	TGTGCCAGCCCCAAGGGGGAGGAGAACACCGGGGAGCTGTTTTTT
TRBV24-1	.	.	TRBJ1-1	CATSGGAAEAFF	TGTGCCACCAGTGGAGGGGCGGCTGAAGCTTTCTTT
TRBV5-1	.	few	TRBJ1-2	CASSLDLGPGGYTF	TGCGCCAGCAGCTTGGATCTGGGACCGGGTGGCTACACCTTC
TRBV12-3/TRBV12-4	.	few	TRBJ2-5	CASSLDPPETQYF	TGTGCCAGCAGTTTAGACCCCCCGGAGACCCAGTACTTC
TRBV7-4	.	few	TRBJ2-4	CASSDKIGEMLDIQYF	TGTGCCAGCAGCGACAAAATTGGGGAAATGCTGGACATTCAGTACTTC
TRBV28	.	.	TRBJ1-6	CASSFERTSSYNSPLHF	TGTGCCAGCAGTTTCGAACGGACGAGCTCCTATAATTCACCCCTCCACTTT
TRBV7-9	.	few	TRBJ2-5	CASSPRPSQGRQETQYF	TGTGCCAGCAGCCCCCGCCCGTCGCAGGGTCGGCAAGAGACCCAGTACTTC